A single sample gave rise to the 28 T cell receptor beta chains below, sequenced in a study of technical replicates of blood from a few donors. TCRdb's copy holds only in-frame clones and misses some; the assay was immunoSEQ multiplex PCR. The table lists approximately 89,000 clones, about 93% of them singletons. Sequenced input: T cells isolated from PBMCs. Receptor source: a human donor in good health.

This sequence joins TRBV7-2 and TRBJ1-4, with D maybe TRBD1 (5 bases). The CDR3 runs 14 residues. CDR1 SGHTA and CDR2 FQGNSA come from the germline V gene. Trimming shortened V by 0 bases and J by 4 bases, and 6 bases separated the two germline ends. CDR3 nucleotides: TGTGCCAGCAGCTTAGCCAGGGATAATGAAAAACTGTTTTTT. It specifies CASSLARDNEKLFF.

Worth noting for this clone: A junction end diverges from the germline sequence, so it may reflect a read error. This chain joins TRBV9 and TRBJ2-7; 9 nucleotides line up with TRBD2. Germline loops: CDR1 SGDLS, CDR2 YYNGEE. The CDR3 extends over 15 amino acids. Here the CDR3 reads CANSLTLAGLYEQYF. The DNA for the CDR3 is TGTGCCAACAGCTTGACGCTAGCGGGACTCTACGAGCAGTACTTC.

The rearrangement joins TRBV28 to TRBJ1-1, with TRBD1 matching 7 bases. V lost 6 bases, J lost 8 bases, and 6 bases stayed unmatched. CDR1 is MDHEN and CDR2 is SYDVKM in the germline V gene. CDR3 length: 12 amino acids. DNA of the CDR3: TGTGCCAGCAGACTAAACAGGGGAGAAGCTTTCTTT. Residues: CASRLNRGEAFF.

The chain carries TRBV7-9 and TRBJ2-2; D is perhaps TRBD2 (5 bases). Looked up from germline, CDR1 is SEHNR and CDR2 is FQNEAQ (reference sequence). V lost 6 bases to trimming and J lost 1 base, with 15 bases between them. The CDR3 sequence is 16 residues long. DNA of the CDR3: TGTGCCAGCAGTCCGAGGGAGCTAATGAACACCGGGGAGCTGTTTTTT. Amino acids: CASSPRELMNTGELFF.

The chain recombines TRBV11-2 with TRBJ2-7; 7 nucleotides line up with TRBD2. V gave up 5 bases and J gave up 2 bases; unmatched junction bases: 6. CDR3 length: 14 amino acids. CDR1 SGHAT and CDR2 FQNNGV come from the germline V gene. CDR3 bases: TGTGCCAGCAGCGTGAGCGGGGAGGCCTACGAGCAGTACTTC. It specifies CASSVSGEAYEQYF.

This clone was detected a few times. The chain links TRBV9 to TRBJ1-1, with 7 bases aligning to TRBD1. V lost 5 bases, J lost 1 base, and 5 bases stayed unmatched. This CDR3 region has 14 residues. Germline CDR1 and CDR2: SGDLS and YYNGEE. The CDR3 reads CASRPGQTNTEAFF. CDR3 nucleotide sequence: TGTGCCAGCAGGCCGGGACAGACGAACACTGAAGCTTTCTTT.

This chain's CDR3 is CASSPPGIEAFF. The CDR3 coding sequence is TGTGCCAGCAGCCCACCGGGTATTGAAGCTTTCTTT. The chain uses TRBV9 and TRBJ1-1; no clear D. Trimming shortened V by 4 bases and J by 7 bases, and 11 bases separated the two germline ends. Per germline, CDR1 SGDLS and CDR2 YYNGEE. The CDR3 sequence is 12 residues long.

The count of this clone is one. The chain carries TRBV14 and TRBJ1-1; possible D gene TRBD1, 6 bases. V gave up 1 base and J gave up 0 bases, with 15 bases separating them. Germline-derived CDR1 and CDR2 are SGHDN and FVKESK. This CDR3 region has 17 residues. This CDR3 reads CASSQGGFWTVNTEAFF. CDR3 nucleotide sequence: TGTGCCAGCAGCCAAGGTGGATTCTGGACAGTGAACACTGAAGCTTTCTTT.

The V gene is TRBV29-1, the J gene TRBJ1-3, with D maybe TRBD1 (5 bases). The CDR3 consists of 13 residues. The germline V gene has CDR1 SQVTM and CDR2 ANQGSEA. V dropped 5 bases and J dropped 7 bases, with 15 bases sitting between them. In DNA, the CDR3 is TGCAGCGTTCAGACAGCGTTAAGTAACACCATATATTTT. It specifies CSVQTALSNTIYF.

This clone was detected only a few times. This sequence joins TRBV4-1 and TRBJ2-7; perhaps TRBD2 as D (6 bases). The germline V gene encodes CDR1 MGHRA and CDR2 YSYEKL. The CDR3 has 13 residues. V dropped 1 base and J dropped 5 bases, with 9 bases sitting between them. The CDR3 sequence: CASSQVRTNEQYF. The CDR3 nucleotides read TGCGCCAGCAGCCAAGTAAGGACTAACGAGCAGTACTTC.

V gene TRBV6-5 combines with J gene TRBJ2-7; possibly TRBD1 for D (5 bases). Trimming stripped 4 bases from V and 7 bases from J, with 11 bases between. The CDR3 spans 12 residues. Germline CDR1 and CDR2: MNHEY and SVGAGI. DNA for the CDR3: TGTGCCAGCAGTTTGGGGCTGGGGGAGCAGTACTTC. Amino acids: CASSLGLGEQYF.

The rearrangement joins TRBV19 to TRBJ1-4, with 9 bases that match TRBD1. Germline CDR1 reads LNHDA; CDR2 reads SQIVND (reference sequence). The CDR3 is 17 residues long. The ends lost 3 bases at V and 3 bases at J; junction bases unmatched: 8. The CDR3 reads CASSISRDRVANEKLFF. The CDR3 DNA reads TGTGCCAGTAGTATCTCCCGGGACAGGGTTGCTAATGAAAAACTGTTTTTT.

V usage is TRBV6-1 and J usage is TRBJ2-4, with TRBD2 matching 8 bases. The V and J ends lost 7 bases and 5 bases, in that order; junction bases with no gene match: 10. The CDR3 has 15 amino acids. In germline, CDR1 is MNHNS, CDR2 SASEGT. The CDR3 region is CASTGLAVRENIQYF. CDR3 DNA: TGTGCCAGCACAGGACTAGCTGTCCGCGAAAACATTCAGTACTTC.

This chain links TRBV27 with TRBJ2-7; 8 bases line up with TRBD2. The V segment lost 3 bases and the J segment 6 bases; nucleotides outside the gene matches: 10. The germline CDR1 and CDR2 sequences are MNHEY and SMNVEV (reference sequence). This CDR3 has 15 amino acids. CDR3 sequence: CASSLRGEGWGEQYF. CDR3 nucleotide sequence: TGTGCCAGCAGTTTGCGGGGGGAGGGCTGGGGCGAGCAGTACTTC.

The V gene is TRBV27, the J gene TRBJ1-5, with 7 nucleotides matching TRBD1. Germline V gene lookup returns CDR1 MNHEY and CDR2 SMNVEV (reference sequence). This CDR3 spans 15 amino acids. J was trimmed by 5 bases and V by 3 bases; bases with no gene match: 7. CDR3 protein: CASSLASGGYQPQHF. DNA for the CDR3: TGTGCCAGCAGTTTGGCCTCAGGGGGGTATCAGCCCCAGCATTTT.

The chain recombines TRBV4-3 with TRBJ2-2; 13 bases map to TRBD2. Trimming took 3 bases from V and 10 from J; bases not matched to a gene: 5. The CDR3 has 15 residues. CDR1 is LGHNA and CDR2 is YSLEER in the germline V gene. For the CDR3, the DNA is TGCGCCAGCAGCCAGTTACTAGCGGGAGGGCTGGAGCTGTTTTTT. It is translated as CASSQLLAGGLELFF.

The genes are TRBV11-3 and TRBJ2-7; 7 bases line up with TRBD1. The germline V gene encodes CDR1 SGHNT and CDR2 YENEEA. CDR3 length: 14 amino acids. J lost 2 bases, V lost 5 bases, and 6 bases had no gene match. CDR3 amino acids: CASSQAGGPYEQYF. CDR3 sequence (DNA): TGTGCCAGCAGCCAAGCAGGGGGTCCCTACGAGCAGTACTTC.

The gene calls are TRBV29-1 and TRBJ1-2; TRBD1 aligns across 11 bases. The CDR3 is 17 residues long. CDR1 is SQVTM and CDR2 is ANQGSEA in the germline V gene. J gave up 4 bases and V 3 bases, and 13 bases lay outside the gene matches. The CDR3 DNA reads TGCAGCGTTGAGGACTGGATAGGACAGGGGGCTCTCTATGGCTACACCTTC. Translating it yields CSVEDWIGQGALYGYTF.

The gene calls are TRBV29-1 and TRBJ2-5; tentative D call: TRBD2 (6 bases). This CDR3 is built from 11 residues. The V gene lost 4 bases and the J gene lost 5 bases, with 8 bases spanning the gap. The V gene's germline CDR1 is SQVTM and CDR2 ANQGSEA. CDR3 bases: TGCAGCGTTGGGGCGGGGGAGACCCAGTACTTC. The encoded protein is CSVGAGETQYF.

This chain uses TRBV30 with TRBJ1-1; D possibly corresponds to TRBD1 (5 bases). Deletions cut 0 bases from V and 5 bases from J, with 7 bases between. Germline-derived CDR1 and CDR2 are GTSNPN and SVGIG (reference sequence). The CDR3 is 12 amino acids. The CDR3 DNA reads as TGTGCCTGGAGTGTACGGGGGACTGAAGCTTTCTTT. Its translation: CAWSVRGTEAFF.

The rearrangement joins TRBV13 to TRBJ2-7; no reliable D call. Germline CDR1 PRHDT, CDR2 FYEKMQ (reference sequence). The CDR3 contains 13 residues. V lost 2 bases and J 0 bases, leaving 5 bases between the germline ends. The CDR3 loop reads CASSLRVSYEQYF. For the CDR3, the DNA is TGTGCCAGCAGCTTACGGGTCTCCTACGAGCAGTACTTC.

This chain links TRBV13 with TRBJ1-1; no clear D gene. The V gene's germline CDR1 is PRHDT and CDR2 FYEKMQ (reference sequence). Deletions cut 5 bases from V and 7 bases from J, with 8 bases between. The CDR3 totals 11 residues. CDR3 region: CASSLNLEAFF. The CDR3 DNA reads as TGTGCCAGCAGCCTTAATCTTGAAGCTTTCTTT.

The chain couples TRBV7-8 to TRBJ1-1; tentative D call: TRBD1 (6 bases). The CDR3 extends over 14 amino acids. The ends were cut back, 3 bases at V and 0 bases at J, with 8 bases in the middle. Germline V gene lookup returns CDR1 SGHVS and CDR2 FQNEAQ. The CDR3: CASSFGQMNTEAFF. In nucleotides, the CDR3 is TGTGCCAGCAGCTTCGGACAGATGAACACTGAAGCTTTCTTT. The whole variable domain, filled in from reference TRBV7-8 and TRBJ1-1, reads GAGVSQSPRYKVAKRGQDVALRCDPISGHVSLFWYQQALGQGPEFLTYFQNEAQLDKSGLPSDRFFAERPEGSVSTLKIQRTQQEDSAVYLCASSFGQMNTEAFFGQGTRLTVV.

This clone came up once. V gene TRBV30 combines with J gene TRBJ2-7; no reliable D call. Germline CDR1 reads GTSNPN; CDR2 reads SVGIG (reference sequence). The CDR3 sequence is 11 residues long. The germline V and J ends were trimmed by 5 bases and 0 bases, with 5 bases remaining between them. DNA for the CDR3: TGTGCCTGGGGTAGCTCCTACGAGCAGTACTTC. Protein: CAWGSSYEQYF. The complete variable domain, with remaining parts taken from reference TRBV30 and TRBJ2-7, reads SQTIHQWPATLVQPVGSPLSLECTVEGTSNPNLYWYRQAAGRGLQLLFYSVGIGQISSEVPQNLSASRPQDRQFILSSKKLLLSDSGFYLCAWGSSYEQYFGPGTRLTVT.

The chain links TRBV6-5 to TRBJ2-7, with D possibly matching TRBD1 (6 bases). Trimming shortened V by 6 bases and J by 6 bases, and 15 bases separated the two germline ends. This CDR3 is 13 amino acids long. CDR1 is MNHEY and CDR2 is SVGAGI in the germline V gene. CDR3 in DNA: TGTGCCAGCAGCCACCCATACAGGGTCGAGCAGTACTTC. Translating gives CASSHPYRVEQYF.

This clone was counted a single time. The chain links TRBV19 to TRBJ1-5, with 9 positions matching TRBD1. Germline V lookup: CDR1 LNHDA, CDR2 SQIVND (reference sequence). The CDR3 consists of 16 residues. The V segment lost 4 bases and the J segment 3 bases; nucleotides outside the gene matches: 7. Here the CDR3 reads CASSNYRTGVNQPQHF. DNA of the CDR3: TGTGCCAGTAGTAACTACCGGACAGGGGTCAATCAGCCCCAGCATTTT.

This sequence joins TRBV6-1 and TRBJ2-5; D perhaps matches TRBD2 (5 bases). CDR3 size: 12 residues. The germline gives CDR1 MNHNS, CDR2 SASEGT. V was clipped by 2 bases and J by 4 bases, with 5 bases between them. CDR3 sequence reads: CASSETRETQYF. CDR3 in DNA: TGTGCCAGCAGTGAAACTAGAGAGACCCAGTACTTC.

The V call is TRBV25-1, the J call TRBJ2-3, with TRBD1 as a possible D gene (6 bases). Germline CDR1 MGHDK, CDR2 SYGVNS. The CDR3 length is 16 residues. V gave up 1 base and J gave up 3 bases, with 14 bases separating them. The CDR3 DNA sequence: TGTGCCAGCAGTGAATTGGGTCCAGGGGAGACAGATACGCAGTATTTT. Amino acid sequence: CASSELGPGETDTQYF.